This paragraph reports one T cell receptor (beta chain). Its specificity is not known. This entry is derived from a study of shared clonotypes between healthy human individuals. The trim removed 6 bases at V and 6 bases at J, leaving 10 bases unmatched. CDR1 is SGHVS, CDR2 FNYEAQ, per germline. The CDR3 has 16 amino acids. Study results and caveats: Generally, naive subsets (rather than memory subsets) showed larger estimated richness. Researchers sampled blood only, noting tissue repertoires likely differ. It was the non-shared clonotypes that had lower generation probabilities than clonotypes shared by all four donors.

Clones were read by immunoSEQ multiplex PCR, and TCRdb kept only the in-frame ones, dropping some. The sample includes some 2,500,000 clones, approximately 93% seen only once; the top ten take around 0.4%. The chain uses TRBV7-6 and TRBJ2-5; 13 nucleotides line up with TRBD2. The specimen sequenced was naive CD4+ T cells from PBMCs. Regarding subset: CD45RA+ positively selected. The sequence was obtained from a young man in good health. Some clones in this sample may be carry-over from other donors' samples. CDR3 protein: CASRSGLAGAAQTQYF. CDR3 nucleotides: TGTGCCAGCAGATCAGGACTAGCGGGAGCGGCGCAGACCCAGTACTTC.